Each of the 26 T cell receptor beta chains below was sequenced from the same sample in a study of CD8 T cells in Susac syndrome. A quantity of about 0.5 to 1 ug RNA underwent reverse transcription using random hexamers. In TCRdb, the immunoSEQ multiplex PCR reads were re-called with MiXCR into one record per CDR3 protein. The sample contains approximately 200,000 distinct CDR3 sequences, 85% to 95% of which appear only once. The source material was CD4+ T cells from PBMCs. The origin of the receptors is a human donor with multiple sclerosis.

J is TRBJ1-2 and V is TRBV25-1; D is uncertain. Germline loops: CDR1 MGHDK, CDR2 SYGVNS. The CDR3 is made up of 15 amino acids. V was clipped by 6 bases and J by 3 bases, with 17 bases between them. The CDR3 coding sequence is TGTGCCAGCAGCGGGAGGGCAGGACCCTACTATGGCTACACCTTC. It specifies CASSGRAGPYYGYTF.

This clonotype has just one count. The chain links TRBV15 to TRBJ2-1; 12 bases fit TRBD2. There are 13 residues in the CDR3. V trimming: 1 base; J trimming: 16 bases; junction bases outside the gene matches: 5. Germline CDR1 and CDR2: LNHNV and YYDKDF (reference sequence). CDR3 sequence: CATSRVLAGGCFF. The CDR3 nucleotides read TGTGCCACCAGCAGAGTACTAGCGGGGGGTTGTTTCTTC. Full variable domain (missing parts from reference TRBV15 and TRBJ2-1): DAMVIQNPRYQVTQFGKPVTLSCSQTLNHNVMYWYQQKSSQAPKLLFHYYDKDFNNEADTPDNFQSRRPNTSFCFLDIRSPGLGDTAMYLCATSRVLAGGCFFGPGTRLTVL.

The chain uses TRBV11-2 and TRBJ2-5, with a tentative D call TRBD2 (7 bases). V was clipped by 5 bases and J by 5 bases, with 24 bases between them. CDR1 and CDR2 from the germline V gene are SGHAT and FQNNGV. There are 17 residues in the CDR3. As DNA, the CDR3 is TGTGCCAGCAGCCCCGTGACGTGGCGGGGGCGGGGGGAGACCCAGTACTTC. This codes for CASSPVTWRGRGETQYF.

This chain connects TRBV24-1 to TRBJ2-5; a weak D match, TRBD1 (6 bases). The CDR3 covers 13 residues. Germline-derived CDR1 and CDR2 are KGHDR and SFDVKD. Trimming shortened V by 4 bases and J by 2 bases, and 7 bases separated the two germline ends. As DNA, the CDR3 is TGTGCCACCAGTGAAGGGGGACAAGAGACCCAGTACTTC. Translation gives CATSEGGQETQYF.

In this sample, this clonotype turned up once. Here the CDR3 DNA reads TGTGCCAGCAGCCTTTGGGGGGCCGGTAACCAAGAGACCCAGTACTTC. Protein product: CASSLWGAGNQETQYF. V gene TRBV3-1 combines with J gene TRBJ2-5; D is tentatively TRBD1 or TRBD2 (6 bases each). The germline V gene encodes CDR1 LGHDT and CDR2 YNNKEL (reference sequence). CDR3 size: 16 residues. Deletions cut 4 bases from V and 0 bases from J, with 15 bases between.

This chain joins TRBV7-2 and TRBJ2-4; the D is unclear. Germline lookup yields CDR1 SGHTA and CDR2 FQGNSA. Trimming took off 5 bases at V and 5 bases at J, with 10 bases between the two ends. The length of the CDR3 is 13 residues. The CDR3, as DNA: TGTGCCAGCAGCCCCACCCCGGAAAACATTCAGTACTTC. This codes for CASSPTPENIQYF. The full variable domain, with the rest looked up from reference TRBV7-2 and TRBJ2-4, is GAGVSQSPSNKVTEKGKDVELRCDPISGHTALYWYRQSLGQGLEFLIYFQGNSAPDKSGLPSDRFSAERTGGSVSTLTIQRTQQEDSAVYLCASSPTPENIQYFGAGTRLSVL.

This rearrangement joins TRBV11-3 to TRBJ2-1; TRBD1 or TRBD2 may be the D gene (6 bases each). Germline values: CDR1 SGHNT, CDR2 YENEEA. Trimming removed 4 bases from V and 7 bases from J, with 20 bases in between. This CDR3 spans 16 amino acids. The CDR3 nucleotides are TGTGCCAGCAGCTCAGGGGAGGTTGTCAGCGAGAATGAGCAGTTCTTC. Translation gives CASSSGEVVSENEQFF.

This rearrangement joins TRBV6-6 to TRBJ2-7; tentative D call: TRBD1 (6 bases). CDR3 size: 14 residues. The ends were cut back, 2 bases at V and 5 bases at J, with 13 bases in the middle. Germline assignment: CDR1 MNHNY and CDR2 SVGAGI (reference sequence). CDR3 nucleotide sequence: TGTGCCAGCAGTTACCCAGGGGAGTCGAACGAGCAGTACTTC. This encodes CASSYPGESNEQYF.

The V call is TRBV3-1, the J call TRBJ2-1, with D maybe TRBD1 (5 bases). With 0 bases removed from V and 4 bases from J, the gap between germline ends came to 10 bases. CDR1 LGHDT and CDR2 YNNKEL come from the germline V gene (reference sequence). The CDR3 spans 15 residues. This chain's CDR3 is CASSQDSDSYNEQFF. The CDR3, as DNA: TGTGCCAGCAGCCAAGATTCAGACAGTTACAATGAGCAGTTCTTC.

This clonotype showed up just once. The rearrangement joins TRBV5-4 to TRBJ2-5; D ambiguous. The CDR3 loop spans 13 amino acids. V gave up 6 bases and J gave up 1 base, with 10 bases separating them. The germline V gene encodes CDR1 SGHNT and CDR2 YYREEE (reference sequence). The CDR3 DNA sequence: TGTGCCAGCAACCCTTGGGCCCAAGAGACCCAGTACTTC. The encoded protein is CASNPWAQETQYF.

This chain joins TRBV15 and TRBJ1-6; 7 bases line up with TRBD1. Germline V gene lookup returns CDR1 LNHNV and CDR2 YYDKDF (reference sequence). The trim removed 2 bases at V and 11 bases at J, leaving 18 bases unmatched. The CDR3 has 18 amino acids. CDR3 DNA sequence: TGTGCCACCAGCAGACCCAATAACGCCGGGACAGTCAAGGCACCCCTCCACTTT. Protein product: CATSRPNNAGTVKAPLHF.

The count of this clonotype is one. The CDR3, as DNA: TGTGCCAGCAGCTTAGGGAAGGAGTACGAGCAGTACGTC. Its protein product is CASSLGKEYEQYV. This sequence joins TRBV7-2 and TRBJ2-7; D is ambiguous. Trimming took off 1 base at V and 4 bases at J, with 8 bases between the two ends. The CDR3 extends over 13 amino acids. Germline V gene sequence: CDR1 SGHTA, CDR2 FQGNSA.

The gene calls are TRBV2 and TRBJ2-5; D gene uncertain. This CDR3 spans 13 amino acids. From germline, CDR1 is SNHLY and CDR2 FYNNEI. The V and J ends lost 7 bases and 7 bases respectively, with 16 bases between them. CDR3 sequence reads: CASKTDGRGTQYF. The CDR3 DNA follows: TGTGCCAGCAAGACGGACGGAAGAGGGACCCAGTACTTC.

Here the CDR3 DNA reads TGTGCCAGCAGCCCCAGCGGGTCTAGCACAGATACGCAGTATTTT. Encoded protein: CASSPSGSSTDTQYF. This chain connects TRBV9 to TRBJ2-3, with D tentatively TRBD2 (6 bases). Looked up from germline, CDR1 is SGDLS and CDR2 is YYNGEE. V was trimmed by 4 bases and J by 0 bases, leaving 12 bases between them. The CDR3 is made up of 15 amino acids.

A word on this clonotype: Its ends do not fully match the called genes, so a read error is possible. The chain joins TRBV27 to TRBJ2-5, with D uncertain. The CDR3 consists of 14 residues. Looked up from germline, CDR1 is MNHEY and CDR2 is SMNVEV (reference sequence). CDR3 protein: CASRLSVAIETQYF. CDR3 bases: TGTGCCAGCAGATTATCCGTAGCAATAGAGACCCAGTACTTC.

The CDR3 here is CASSQGSGADNEQFF. DNA for the CDR3: TGTGCCAGCAGCCAGGGTAGCGGGGCGGACAATGAGCAGTTCTTC. The chain uses TRBV3-1 and TRBJ2-1, with 8 bases identical to TRBD2. From germline, CDR1 is LGHDT and CDR2 YNNKEL (reference sequence). J was trimmed by 5 bases and V by 3 bases; bases with no gene match: 6. The CDR3 loop spans 15 amino acids.

This sequence joins TRBV16 and TRBJ1-5; D is unresolved. Germline V gives CDR1 KGHSY, CDR2 FQNENV. V was shortened by 1 base and J by 2 bases, with 9 bases between the two germline ends. The CDR3 extends over 15 amino acids. Written as DNA, the CDR3 is TGTGCCAGCAGCCAATTTCCAGGTGGCAATCAGCCCCAGCATTTT. Amino acid sequence: CASSQFPGGNQPQHF.

The gene calls are TRBV6-2 or TRBV6-3 and TRBJ2-2; D gene unclear. V dropped 2 bases and J dropped 6 bases, with 4 bases sitting between them. Germline V gene sequence: CDR1 MNHEY, CDR2 SVGEGT. The CDR3 totals 12 residues. The CDR3 spells CASSYPAGELFF. In nucleotides, the CDR3 is TGTGCCAGCAGTTACCCAGCCGGGGAGCTGTTTTTT.

The V call is TRBV6-1, the J call TRBJ2-5; 11 nucleotides line up with TRBD2. Germline V CDR1 and CDR2: MNHNS, SASEGT. V lost 5 bases, J lost 5 bases, and 1 base stayed unmatched. The CDR3 is 13 amino acids. CDR3 loop: CASSRTSGETQYF. The CDR3 nucleotides are TGTGCCAGCAGTCGGACTAGCGGGGAGACCCAGTACTTC.

The table lists this clonotype with a count of one. The chain uses TRBV15 and TRBJ1-5; 9 nucleotides align to TRBD1. V lost 3 bases to trimming and J lost 6 bases; unmatched junction nucleotides: 3. CDR1 and CDR2 from the germline V gene are LNHNV and YYDKDF (reference sequence). The CDR3 contains 14 residues. CDR3 coding DNA: TGTGCCACCAGCAGGGGACAGGGCGTTCAGCCCCAGCATTTT. Protein: CATSRGQGVQPQHF.

The chain uses TRBV28 and TRBJ2-1; 9 bases align to TRBD2. Germline CDR1 and CDR2: MDHEN and SYDVKM. The V segment lost 6 bases and the J segment 8 bases; nucleotides outside the gene matches: 14. CDR3 length: 16 amino acids. The CDR3 region is CASRGSGGPRVDEQFF. The CDR3 region has the DNA TGTGCCAGCAGGGGGAGCGGGGGGCCGAGGGTGGATGAGCAGTTCTTC.

The chain carries TRBV29-1 and TRBJ1-5; a weak D match, TRBD1 (6 bases). The CDR3 loop spans 13 amino acids. The germline V gene encodes CDR1 SQVTM and CDR2 ANQGSEA. V was clipped by 6 bases and J by 2 bases, with 11 bases between them. The CDR3 sequence is CSVIQGGNQPQHF. The CDR3 nucleotides read TGCAGCGTGATACAGGGTGGCAATCAGCCCCAGCATTTT.

This clonotype was counted between two and nine times. The chain employs TRBV7-9 and TRBJ1-2; D perhaps matches TRBD1 (5 bases). Trimming shortened V by 1 base and J by 2 bases, and 11 bases separated the two germline ends. The CDR3 runs to 15 residues. Germline CDR1 is SEHNR and CDR2 is FQNEAQ (reference sequence). The CDR3 loop reads CASSLEGTGNYGYTF. The CDR3 coding sequence is TGTGCCAGCAGCTTAGAGGGGACGGGCAACTATGGCTACACCTTC.

This chain joins TRBV15 and TRBJ1-5; TRBD1 matches 7 bases. The V segment lost 5 bases and the J segment 4 bases; nucleotides outside the gene matches: 5. CDR3 size: 14 residues. From germline, CDR1 is LNHNV and CDR2 YYDKDF (reference sequence). The CDR3 DNA reads as TGTGCCACCAGCCTGGGACAGCAAAATCAGCCCCAGCATTTT. Amino acid sequence: CATSLGQQNQPQHF.

The chain recombines TRBV2 with TRBJ2-3, with D possibly being TRBD1 (6 bases). Trimming stripped 1 base from V and 6 bases from J, with 11 bases between. This CDR3 has 14 residues. Germline lookup yields CDR1 SNHLY and CDR2 FYNNEI. The CDR3, as DNA: TGTGCCAGCAGTGAAGACAGGGCGGTCGATACGCAGTATTTT. Translated, it gives CASSEDRAVDTQYF.

The chain recombines TRBV20-1 with TRBJ1-1; D is ambiguous. This CDR3 region has 12 residues. Germline lookup yields CDR1 DFQATT and CDR2 SNEGSKA (reference sequence). Trimming left V 3 bases short and J 7 bases short, with 12 bases between. CDR3 region: CSASDGGREAFF. As DNA, the CDR3 is TGCAGTGCTAGTGATGGAGGGCGTGAAGCTTTCTTT.